Presented here are 14 T cell receptor beta chains from one specimen sequenced in a study of T-cell reconstitution after alpha-beta-depleted transplantation in children. A library of TCRbeta sequences, prepared with unique molecular identifiers, was generated. TCRdb fed the PCR reads into MiXCR, producing one record per CDR3 protein. The data hold about 590,000 distinct CDR3 sequences, with 10% to 15% observed a single time. The source was PBMCs, mostly from graft donor cells, collected 360 days after TCRalphabeta/CD19-depleted stem cell transplant. All receptors come from a male patient under 18 who had a stem cell transplant for acute myeloid leukemia, so the T cells may come from the graft donor.

There are many counts of this clonotype. This chain uses TRBV3-1 with TRBJ2-2; 11 bases match TRBD1. Germline values: CDR1 LGHDT, CDR2 YNNKEL (reference sequence). CDR3 size: 17 residues. The V gene end was trimmed by 4 bases and the J gene end by 1 base; junction bases not matched to a gene: 5. CDR3 sequence reads: CASSPDRGQKNTGELFF. In DNA, the CDR3 is TGTGCCAGCAGCCCGGACAGGGGGCAAAAGAACACCGGGGAGCTGTTTTTT.

The J gene is TRBJ1-5, the V gene TRBV29-1; 9 bases are shared with TRBD1. The V segment lost 7 bases and the J segment 6 bases; nucleotides outside the gene matches: 4. The CDR3 is made up of 12 amino acids. Germline CDR1 is SQVTM and CDR2 is ANQGSEA. CDR3 sequence reads: CSAMDRGQPQHF. In DNA, the CDR3 is TGCAGCGCTATGGACAGGGGTCAGCCCCAGCATTTT.

This chain links TRBV5-1 with TRBJ2-1, with D perhaps TRBD2 (7 bases). Germline loops: CDR1 SGHRS, CDR2 YFSETQ. The CDR3 sequence is 16 residues long. V gave up 4 bases and J gave up 6 bases, with 20 bases separating them. The chain's CDR3 is CASSGGLAALSNEQFF. CDR3 sequence (DNA): TGCGCCAGCAGCGGGGGGCTAGCGGCCCTCTCCAATGAGCAGTTCTTC. Variable domain in full (rest from reference TRBV5-1 and TRBJ2-1): KAGVTQTPRYLIKTRGQQVTLSCSPISGHRSVSWYQQTPGQGLQFLFEYFSETQRNKGNFPGRFSGRQFSNSRSEMNVSTLELGDSALYLCASSGGLAALSNEQFFGPGTRLTVL.

This clonotype was recorded many times. This chain connects TRBV6-5 to TRBJ2-1; 9 bases fit TRBD2. The V gene's germline CDR1 is MNHEY and CDR2 SVGAGI. V gave up 6 bases and J gave up 5 bases; unmatched junction bases: 11. The CDR3 sequence is 16 residues long. CDR3 sequence (DNA): TGTGCCAGCAGCCTCCCGACTCTAGCGGGAAACAATGAGCAGTTCTTC. This sequence encodes CASSLPTLAGNNEQFF.

This clonotype was seen at least ten times. This chain connects TRBV28 to TRBJ2-2; D is perhaps TRBD1 (6 bases). V dropped 7 bases and J dropped 5 bases, with 20 bases sitting between them. Looked up from germline, CDR1 is MDHEN and CDR2 is SYDVKM. The CDR3 extends over 16 amino acids. The CDR3 DNA sequence: TGTGCCAGCATCCTAGGGGGAACCGGTCTAACCGGGGAGCTGTTTTTT. Protein product: CASILGGTGLTGELFF.

This clonotype was recorded a few times. This chain uses TRBV20-1 with TRBJ2-7, with 10 nucleotides matching TRBD2. This CDR3 is 13 amino acids long. Germline V CDR1 and CDR2: DFQATT, SNEGSKA (reference sequence). V lost 4 bases to trimming and J lost 2 bases; unmatched junction nucleotides: 2. CDR3 nucleotides: TGCAGTGCTACAGCGGGAGGGCCCTACGAGCAGTACTTC. It is translated as CSATAGGPYEQYF.

This clonotype has just a few counts. The rearrangement uses TRBV5-1 and TRBJ1-4; TRBD1 aligns across 8 bases. V was clipped by 4 bases and J by 3 bases; unmatched bases: 5. CDR1 and CDR2 (germline): SGHRS, YFSETQ. The CDR3 runs to 15 residues. CDR3 coding DNA: TGCGCCAGCAGCGGAACAGGGGGTCCTAATGAAAAACTGTTTTTT. Translating it yields CASSGTGGPNEKLFF. Based on the CDR3 plus reference TRBV5-1 and TRBJ1-4, the full variable domain is KAGVTQTPRYLIKTRGQQVTLSCSPISGHRSVSWYQQTPGQGLQFLFEYFSETQRNKGNFPGRFSGRQFSNSRSEMNVSTLELGDSALYLCASSGTGGPNEKLFFGSGTQLSVL.

DNA of the CDR3: TGTGCCAGCAGCTTTGAGGGCGGGAGAACAGATACGCAGTATTTT. It yields the protein CASSFEGGRTDTQYF. J is TRBJ2-3 and V is TRBV5-4, with TRBD2 matching over 7 bases. The CDR3 length is 15 residues. Germline V gene lookup returns CDR1 SGHNT and CDR2 YYREEE (reference sequence). J gave up 3 bases and V 2 bases, and 6 bases lay outside the gene matches.

A few counts support this clonotype. The chain employs TRBV12-3 or TRBV12-4 and TRBJ2-1; tentative D call: TRBD1 (6 bases). CDR3 size: 16 residues. V lost 1 base, J lost 0 bases, and 10 bases lay in between. The CDR3 spells CASSLGQESSYNEQFF. The CDR3 DNA follows: TGTGCCAGCAGTTTAGGACAGGAGAGCTCCTACAATGAGCAGTTCTTC.

The V and J genes are TRBV30 and TRBJ2-7; TRBD2 matches 8 bases. Germline V gives CDR1 GTSNPN, CDR2 SVGIG (reference sequence). J was trimmed by 2 bases and V by 1 base; bases with no gene match: 1. The CDR3 loop spans 13 amino acids. The CDR3 DNA reads TGTGCCTGGAGTGGACTAGCGACCTACGAGCAGTACTTC. Its protein product is CAWSGLATYEQYF.

This clonotype occurred many times. The V call is TRBV7-8, the J call TRBJ2-1, with TRBD2 matching 7 bases. V lost 1 base, J lost 4 bases, and 7 bases stayed unmatched. The germline gives CDR1 SGHVS, CDR2 FQNEAQ. The CDR3 is 16 amino acids. In DNA form, the CDR3 reads TGTGCCAGCAGCTTAGGTTCTCGAGCGGGGTACAATGAGCAGTTCTTC. Translating gives CASSLGSRAGYNEQFF.

This clonotype appeared many times. The chain links TRBV29-1 to TRBJ2-3; 12 bases line up with TRBD2. Germline loops: CDR1 SQVTM, CDR2 ANQGSEA. The J segment lost 3 bases and the V segment lost 4 bases, leaving 5 bases of the junction unmatched. The CDR3 contains 15 residues. Here the CDR3 DNA reads TGCAGCGTTGGGGCACTAGCGGGAGGAACAGATACGCAGTATTTT. Amino acids: CSVGALAGGTDTQYF.

The chain carries TRBV30 and TRBJ2-5, with 7 bases matching TRBD2. V lost 5 bases, J lost 5 bases, and 2 bases stayed unmatched. This CDR3 is 11 amino acids long. CDR1 and CDR2 from the germline V gene are GTSNPN and SVGIG (reference sequence). CDR3 in amino acids: CAWGSGETQYF. In DNA form, the CDR3 reads TGTGCCTGGGGTAGCGGGGAGACCCAGTACTTC.

This clonotype was detected a few times. J is TRBJ2-7 and V is TRBV4-3; D ambiguous. From germline, CDR1 is LGHNA and CDR2 YSLEER. V dropped 0 bases and J dropped 3 bases, with 9 bases sitting between them. CDR3 size: 14 residues. CDR3 in amino acids: CASSQDPLHYEQYF. In nucleotides, the CDR3 is TGCGCCAGCAGCCAAGACCCACTTCACTACGAGCAGTACTTC.